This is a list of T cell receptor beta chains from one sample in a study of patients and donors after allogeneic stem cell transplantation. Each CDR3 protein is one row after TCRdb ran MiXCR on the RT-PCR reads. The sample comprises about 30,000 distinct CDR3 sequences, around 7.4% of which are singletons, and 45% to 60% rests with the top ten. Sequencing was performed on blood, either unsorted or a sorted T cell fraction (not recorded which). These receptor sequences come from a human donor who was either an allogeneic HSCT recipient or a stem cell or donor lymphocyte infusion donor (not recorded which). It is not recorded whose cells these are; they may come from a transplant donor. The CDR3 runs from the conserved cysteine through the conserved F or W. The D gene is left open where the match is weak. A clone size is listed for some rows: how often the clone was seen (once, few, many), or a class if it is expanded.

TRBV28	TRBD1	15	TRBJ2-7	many	CASSSPDRASYEQYF	TGTGCCAGCAGTTCGCCGGACAGGGCATCCTACGAGCAGTACTTC
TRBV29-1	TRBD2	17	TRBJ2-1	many	CSVVTSGGRSSYNEQFF	TGCAGCGTTGTGACTAGCGGGGGCCGAAGCTCCTACAATGAGCAGTTCTTC
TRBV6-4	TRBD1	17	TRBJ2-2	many	CASSAPGQGKICGELFF	TGTGCCAGCAGTGCCCCCGGACAGGGGAAAATTTGTGGGGAGCTGTTTTTT
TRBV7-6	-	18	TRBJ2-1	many	CASSLSFRASGVRNEQFF	TGTGCCAGCAGCTTATCCTTCCGCGCGTCAGGGGTGCGCAATGAGCAGTTCTTC
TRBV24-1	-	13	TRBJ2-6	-	CATSPRGANVLTF	TGTGCCACCAGCCCCAGGGGGGCCAACGTCCTGACTTTC
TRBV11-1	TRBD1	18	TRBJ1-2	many	CASSLISRGRRPGGGYTF	TGTGCCAGCAGCTTAATTTCAAGGGGGCGCCGGCCGGGGGGAGGCTACACCTTC
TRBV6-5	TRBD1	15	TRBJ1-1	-	CASSYRPAGGGEAFF	TGTGCCAGCAGTTACCGTCCTGCAGGGGGCGGTGAAGCTTTCTTT
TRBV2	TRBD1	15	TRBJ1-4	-	CASRGQDKRAGELFF	TGTGCCAGCAGGGGACAGGACAAGAGGGCCGGTGAACTGTTTTTT
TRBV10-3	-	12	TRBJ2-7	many	CAISERSYEQYF	TGTGCCATCAGCGAAAGATCCTACGAGCAGTACTTC
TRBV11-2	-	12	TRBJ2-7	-	CASSLTGYEQYF	TGTGCCAGCAGTCTCACCGGGTACGAGCAGTACTTC
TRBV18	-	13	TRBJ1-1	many	CASSLRFGTEAFF	TGTGCCAGCTCACTGCGTTTCGGCACTGAAGCTTTCTTT
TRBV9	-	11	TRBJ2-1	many	CASSVEGEQFF	TGTGCCAGCAGCGTAGAGGGTGAGCAGTTCTTC
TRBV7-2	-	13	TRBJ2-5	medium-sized	CASSLEREGTQYF	TGTGCCAGCAGCTTAGAGAGGGAAGGGACCCAGTACTTC
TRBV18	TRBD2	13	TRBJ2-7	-	CASSHSGRNEQYF	TGTGCCAGCTCCCATAGCGGGAGGAACGAGCAGTACTTC
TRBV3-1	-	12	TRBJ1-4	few	CASRIGNEKLFF	TGTGCCAGCAGAATAGGGAATGAAAAACTGTTTTTT
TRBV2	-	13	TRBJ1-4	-	CASRGQTGAKLFF	TGTGCCAGCAGAGGCCAGACAGGAGCAAAACTGTTTTTT
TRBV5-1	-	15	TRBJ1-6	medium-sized	CASSSQGSNNSPLHF	TGCGCCAGCAGCTCCCAGGGCAGTAATAATTCACCCCTCCACTTT
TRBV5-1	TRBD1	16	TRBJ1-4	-	CASSLRQGATNEKLFF	TGCGCCAGCAGCCTTAGACAGGGGGCAACTAATGAAAAACTGTTTTTT
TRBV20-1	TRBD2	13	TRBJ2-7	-	CSARILASYEQYF	TGCAGTGCTAGAATACTAGCGTCCTACGAGCAGTACTTC
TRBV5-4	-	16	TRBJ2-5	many	CASSKVTAGEGETQYF	TGTGCCAGCAGCAAAGTAACAGCCGGAGAGGGAGAGACCCAGTACTTC
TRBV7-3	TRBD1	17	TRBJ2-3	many	CASSLTPPGQGSGTQYF	TGTGCCAGCAGCTTAACGCCCCCGGGACAGGGGTCTGGTACGCAGTATTTT
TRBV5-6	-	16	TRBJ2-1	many	CASSLADRGHYNEQFF	TGTGCCAGCAGCTTGGCCGATAGGGGTCACTACAATGAGCAGTTCTTC
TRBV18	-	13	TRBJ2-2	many	CASSIQSTGELFF	TGTGCCAGCTCAATCCAGAGTACCGGGGAGCTGTTTTTT
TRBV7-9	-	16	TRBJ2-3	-	CASSLGEQGFTDTQYF	TGTGCCAGCAGCTTAGGGGAACAGGGCTTTACAGATACGCAGTATTTT
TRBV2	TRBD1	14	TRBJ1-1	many	CASTWDRENTEAFF	TGTGCCAGCACCTGGGACAGGGAGAACACTGAAGCTTTCTTT
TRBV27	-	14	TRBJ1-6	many	CASSLSHFNSPLHF	TGTGCCAGCAGTTTATCGCATTTTAATTCACCCCTCCACTTT
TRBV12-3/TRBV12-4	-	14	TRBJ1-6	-	CASSFRQDYSPLHF	TGTGCCAGCAGTTTTCGGCAGGATTATTCACCCCTCCACTTT
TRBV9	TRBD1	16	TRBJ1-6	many	CASSPTGGARGSPLHF	TGTGCCAGCAGCCCCACAGGGGGAGCTCGTGGTTCACCCCTCCACTTT
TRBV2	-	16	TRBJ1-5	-	CASRGGSSNSNQPQHF	TGTGCCAGCAGGGGGGGATCGAGCAATAGCAATCAGCCCCAGCATTTT
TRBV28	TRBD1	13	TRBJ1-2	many	CASRLGQLYGYTF	TGTGCCAGCAGACTGGGACAGCTCTATGGCTACACCTTC
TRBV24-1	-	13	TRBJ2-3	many	CATSGGNTDTQYF	TGTGCCACCAGCGGGGGAAACACAGATACGCAGTATTTT
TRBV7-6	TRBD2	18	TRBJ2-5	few	CASSLVGGGSGGQETQYF	TGTGCCAGCAGCTTAGTCGGGGGAGGTAGCGGGGGACAAGAGACCCAGTACTTC
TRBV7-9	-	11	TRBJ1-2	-	CASSPAYGYTF	TGTGCCAGCAGCCCGGCATATGGCTACACCTTC
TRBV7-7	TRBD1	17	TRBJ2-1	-	CASRPRQGTLNYNEQFF	TGTGCTAGCAGACCTCGACAGGGGACACTTAACTACAATGAGCAGTTCTTC
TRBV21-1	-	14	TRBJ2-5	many	CASSPRQGQETQYF	TGTGCCAGCAGCCCTCGACAGGGCCAAGAGACCCAGTACTTC
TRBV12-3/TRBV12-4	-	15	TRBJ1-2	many	CASSLARGKDYGYTF	TGTGCCAGCAGTTTAGCGCGGGGGAAAGACTATGGCTACACCTTC
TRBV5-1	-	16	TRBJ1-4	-	CASSSTGLSNEKLYFF	TGCGCCAGCAGCTCAACAGGGCTCTCTAATGAAAAACTGTATTTTTTT